This T cell receptor beta chain was observed in a study of cytomegalovirus exposure and HLA in healthy donors. In the study overall: The same platform was used for the 120 or so validation repertoires as for the 650 to 700 first-cohort repertoires, as reported in a later analysis. Study-wide results and limits: Altogether, around 160 TCR beta chains were recorded as cytomegalovirus-associated. Most TCR sequences were uncommon, yet certain public TCRs appeared in many donors.

The germline V and J ends were trimmed by 5 bases and 4 bases, with 14 bases remaining between them. The germline V gene has CDR1 SGHNT and CDR2 YYREEE (reference sequence). The CDR3 length is 14 residues. Assay: immunoSEQ multiplex PCR; the TCRdb copy retains only in-frame clones and omits some. The sample yields about 140,000 clones, roughly 81% seen once. On this clone: Its antigen is not known.

The TCR originated in a woman aged 30 to 39 in good health and CMV-seronegative. This chain connects TRBV5-4 to TRBJ2-3; D may be TRBD2 (6 bases). The specimen sequenced was PBMCs. The CDR3 loop is CASSETGEADTQYF. Here the CDR3 DNA reads TGTGCCAGCAGTGAAACGGGGGAGGCAGATACGCAGTATTTT.